What follows describes a single T cell receptor (beta chain). A few counts support this clone. Its recognized antigen is unknown. No much larger clone exists at a distance of one base, and base qualities are not known. The data were obtained in a study of cytomegalovirus exposure and HLA in healthy donors (dated by TCRdb to between 2016 and 2019). A note on the overall study: According to an earlier analysis of 587 of the donors, some 180 million T cells yielded 117 million unique TCR beta sequences and more than 250 Gb of sequence data. The number of typed donors differed by locus: about 620-640 for A, B, C, DRB1 and DQB1; 500 to 550 for DQA1; roughly 600 for DPA1; and some 430 for DPB1. The study used immunosequencing to profile the T cell repertoires of approximately 640 subjects and linked those repertoires to cytomegalovirus serostatus. About 5 DR-DQ haplotypes were handled as single units for association and clustering, since linkage in the cohort was strong. The study aimed to test whether cataloging public T cell receptors could reveal signatures of past pathogen exposure. To predict cytomegalovirus infection status, the study combined high-throughput TCR immunosequencing, statistical association of individual TCRs with disease status, and machine learning. Alongside the repertoire data, information on donor age, sex, ethnicity and CMV serostatus was compiled. Of the 350 to 450 genotyped donors, 81% fell in the genetic ancestry cluster associated with self-reported Caucasian donors. To decide whether each TCR beta V gene segment behaved as functional or pseudogenic, an earlier analysis of several hundred of the donors relied on high-throughput TCR beta sequencing. An early release covering roughly 600 HLA-typed donors comprised approximately 290 gigabases of sequencing data and approximately 85 million unique TCR sequences. Genome-wide SNP genotypes for about 65% of the roughly 670 donors were used in a later genetic analysis, which treated that subset as a discovery cohort. Rather than using new phenotypic data, the later analysis identified candidate immune exposures from TCR beta sequences and from how often those sequences occurred across donors. All discovery cohort repertoires had been generated using a single sequencing platform. In a later analysis, previously published TCR beta repertoires from fewer than 750 donors were re-analyzed and high-resolution HLA genotyping was added so that TCR occurrence patterns could be studied. Among about 400 genotyped donors of the cohort, an average of roughly 230,000 unique TCR beta nucleotide sequences was sequenced per donor, of which 15% to 20% were non-productive. HLA typing included class I and class II loci at four-digit resolution. Along with the roughly 610-subject first cohort, a separate validation cohort of over a hundred different subjects was used.

The study at large found these results: Immune exposure information for the cohort was limited to CMV serostatus. The study listed 150 to 200 TCR beta chains as associated with cytomegalovirus. Specific HLA alleles were associated with over 15,000 TCR beta sequences at a false discovery rate of 0.05 in a later analysis. The classifier was reported to diagnose cytomegalovirus status with high specificity and sensitivity in both the original and validation cohorts. Compared with equally common non-associated chains, HLA-associated TCR beta chains in a later analysis were more clonally expanded and had lower generation probabilities. Compared with the approximately 710-donor mean, donors in an Asian-associated ancestry cluster had fewer N-insertions in productive TCRs, according to a later genetic analysis. A further reported finding was that TCR beta sequences accurately predicted the HLA-A and HLA-B alleles for most subjects in the first cohort. According to the authors, the approach could potentially be generalized to other disease states and immunological phenotypes. Only TCR beta chains were sequenced in this cohort, and the absence of alpha or paired-chain data limited detectable features. A few of the identified cytomegalovirus-associated TCR beta chains were confirmed in vitro to be specific for cytomegalovirus antigens. In an earlier analysis of about 600 of the donors, most TCR beta V segments appeared in productive rearrangements about 87% or about 30% of the time, broadly matching IMGT annotations. In a later analysis, the rate of TCR association differed among HLA loci, with DRB1 alleles having the most associated TCRs and HLA-C alleles having the fewest. A later genetic analysis associated a missense DCLRE1C variant with V-gene and J-gene trimming of TCR beta chains, and an independent cohort replicated the association. Because HLA typing was unavailable for some donors at each locus, only the typed subset was used in association tests. Correlated functional status among segregating V segments might reflect linkage disequilibrium, but an unknown experimental factor could not be ruled out. Several of the top co-occurrence clusters appeared to be linked to parvovirus B19, influenza, CMV and Epstein-Barr virus, according to a later analysis. When HLA alleles, especially DR and DQ, strongly co-occurred, TCR associations were difficult to assign to individual alleles. Sequencing depth was assumed to be roughly uniform across donors in the presence/absence analyses, though that assumption may not hold. A cluster of highly shared sequence variants was judged likely to be a technical artifact of the sequencing pipeline. Because counts were too low, seventeen rarely observed V segments, including chromosome 9 orphons, were left out of the earlier analysis of over 550 of the donors. Most TCR sequences were seen in very few donors, while some public TCRs were found in many individuals. Because the 87-base-pair reads could not distinguish some IMGT-functional V segments, including TRBV6-2 and TRBV6-3, those segments were excluded. A later analysis found that most CMV-associated TCR beta chains appeared HLA-restricted, with HLA associations seemingly driven largely by CMV exposure.

Libraries were constructed by the immunoSEQ multiplex PCR assay. For the multiplex PCR, a mixture combining 60 forward primers for TCR Vbeta segments and 13 reverse primers for TCR Jbeta segments was used. A multiplex PCR assay on genomic DNA amplified the CDR3 region of rearranged TCR beta genes. The Illumina HiSeq System was used to sequence the amplified TCR beta libraries as 87-base-pair reads. The paper's processing steps were these. A later analysis counted approximately 74 million unique TCR beta chains across the 700 or so repertoires, and roughly 9.9 million of these chains were shared by at least two donors. Raw reads were error-corrected and collapsed into unique sequences by a nearest-neighbor algorithm in which closely related sequences were merged to remove PCR and sequencing errors. To assign V, D and J gene segments, CDR3 sequences were aligned to IMGT reference sequences. For a sequence to be retained, a match of at least six nucleotides to both a V gene segment and a J gene segment was required. A rearrangement counted as productive if the CDR3 had no stop codons and remained in frame with V and J, and every other rearrangement counted as non-productive. Following IMGT convention, CDR3 was defined as the stretch from the second conserved V-encoded cysteine to the conserved J-encoded phenylalanine. The earlier analysis of about 590 of the donors excluded sequences that lacked an unambiguous match to a single V gene segment. An earlier analysis of just under 600 of the donors called V segments functional above 56.7% productive rearrangements and segregating when the between-donor standard deviation exceeded 5%. A statistical classification framework was developed to diagnose cytomegalovirus status using the catalog of TCR beta chain sequences. In a later analysis, TCR nucleotide sequences were compared against IMGT/GENE-DB human TR gene sequences so that V and J genes could be assigned. The TCRdist pipeline was used in a later analysis to assign CDR3 sequences and most-parsimonious VDJ recombination scenarios. In a later analysis, every TCR beta chain was defined by the combination of its CDR3 amino acid sequence and its V-gene family, and reads without a unique V-gene family were dropped. A later analysis removed nearly 600 highly shared, low-generation-probability nucleotide sequences to deal with suspected cross-contamination and a sequencing artifact. A later analysis calculated a clonal expansion index for each public chain from normalized within-repertoire ranks of inferred template counts. In a later analysis, generation probabilities were computed with a VDJ recombination model fitted to out-of-frame rearrangements, and the resulting probabilities were checked against IGoR. In a later analysis, TCR-TCR, TCR-HLA and TCR-CMV co-occurrence was scored with hypergeometric tests, and a repertoire-size bias correction was applied to TCR pairs. In a later analysis, false discovery rates were estimated by permuting HLA or CMV assignments 20 times. In a later analysis, co-occurring TCRs were grouped using DBSCAN, with TCRdist sequence similarity added in when clustering inside HLA-allele-positive subsets. Repertoires with fewer than 30,000 or more than 120,000 public chains were left out of co-occurrence clustering, as were about five repertoires with anomalous nucleotide sharing. TCRdb limited this immuneACCESS table to in-frame rearrangements with V and J called. A share of clones is missing; checked studies link under half to unresolved V genes, and the rest is unexplained. V and J calls and clone size follow that table, whereas D and trimming were derived from the DNA. Here the sample has around 200,000 clones; over 70% occur a single time. The leading ten clones occupy roughly 1.6% of the sample.

Here V drops 6 bases and J drops 4 bases, and the junction holds 4 bases not matched to any gene. From the germline V gene, CDR1 is MNHNS and CDR2 is SASEGT. The CDR3 numbers 13 residues from cysteine through phenylalanine. The DNA shown is the 39-base CDR3, in frame from base 1. The cohort consisted of 600 to 750 healthy bone marrow donors. All cohort members were sampled while nominally healthy, although unrecorded immune exposures were likely present. The donor tested CMV seronegative and was one of the 352 seronegative cohort members. A peripheral blood sample was collected from each donor, and TCR beta sequencing was performed on peripheral blood mononuclear cells. Genomic DNA was extracted from the blood cell samples with the Qiagen DNeasy Blood Extraction Kit.

This clonotype originated in a young woman in good health and CMV-seronegative. The material sequenced was PBMCs. Here the chain combines TRBV6-1 and TRBJ1-2, with 8 junctional bases fitting TRBD1. The nucleotide sequence is TGTGCCAGCAGAGCGACAGGGGCCTATGGCTACACCTTC. The resulting protein is CASRATGAYGYTF.